Each of the 22 T cell receptor beta chains below was sequenced from the same sample in a study of OX40 agonist ivuxolimab in advanced cancers. Generated by immunoSEQ multiplex PCR, the TCRdb table keeps only in-frame clones and is missing some. Of roughly 70,000 clones listed, approximately 90% are singletons. The starting material was CD4+ or CD8+ T cells sorted from blood, obtained in a trial of the OX40 agonist ivuxolimab. The source is an adult with an advanced solid tumor such as melanoma, head and neck, liver or kidney cancer.

This chain uses TRBV27 with TRBJ1-3; the D is unclear. This CDR3 is 14 amino acids long. V lost 3 bases, J lost 2 bases, and 8 bases lay in between. Germline V gives CDR1 MNHEY, CDR2 SMNVEV (reference sequence). The CDR3 region has the DNA TGTGCCAGCAGTTTCGGACTGCCTGGAAACACCATATATTTT. Residues: CASSFGLPGNTIYF.

This clone was counted between two and nine times. V and J are TRBV6-5 and TRBJ2-7; no firm D call. The CDR3 spans 15 residues. Between the trimmed V and J ends, which lost 2 bases and 2 bases, there was a span of 13 bases. Looked up from germline, CDR1 is MNHEY and CDR2 is SVGAGI. The CDR3 DNA sequence: TGTGCCAGCAGTTACGGGTCGGGTGAAGCCTACGAGCAGTACTTC. It specifies CASSYGSGEAYEQYF.

The chain combines TRBV6-1 with TRBJ1-1, with a weak D call TRBD1 (5 bases). The CDR3 spans 13 residues. Between the trimmed V and J ends, which lost 6 bases and 10 bases, there was a span of 18 bases. Per germline, CDR1 MNHNS and CDR2 SASEGT. As DNA, the CDR3 is TGTGCCAGCAGCGGTGACAGCCGAGGAGGAGCTTTCTTT. Translated: CASSGDSRGGAFF.

The gene calls are TRBV5-1 and TRBJ2-5; 9 bases map to TRBD1. The length of the CDR3 is 14 residues. Germline-derived CDR1 and CDR2 are SGHRS and YFSETQ. V lost 4 bases to trimming and J lost 5 bases; unmatched junction nucleotides: 6. CDR3 sequence (DNA): TGCGCCAGCAGCCAAGGACAGGGGATGGAGACCCAGTACTTC. This translates into CASSQGQGMETQYF. The whole variable domain, filled in from reference TRBV5-1 and TRBJ2-5, reads KAGVTQTPRYLIKTRGQQVTLSCSPISGHRSVSWYQQTPGQGLQFLFEYFSETQRNKGNFPGRFSGRQFSNSRSEMNVSTLELGDSALYLCASSQGQGMETQYFGPGTRLLVL.

This chain uses TRBV19 with TRBJ2-7, with TRBD2 matching 13 bases. The CDR3 covers 17 residues. Germline trimming cut 5 bases from V and 5 bases from J; bases unmatched to any gene: 12. Germline V lookup: CDR1 LNHDA, CDR2 SQIVND (reference sequence). Here the CDR3 DNA reads TGTGCCAGTAGTGCCACTAGCGGGAGGGCCTTCTTCCACGAGCAGTACTTC. As protein: CASSATSGRAFFHEQYF.

This rearrangement joins TRBV25-1 to TRBJ1-2; D gene unclear. Trimming shortened V by 5 bases and J by 5 bases, and 15 bases separated the two germline ends. Germline CDR1 is MGHDK and CDR2 is SYGVNS. This CDR3 region has 14 residues. The CDR3 here is CASSSRWVGYGYTF. CDR3 nucleotide sequence: TGTGCCAGCAGTAGCAGATGGGTAGGGTATGGCTACACCTTC.

The chain couples TRBV28 to TRBJ2-5; possibly TRBD1 or TRBD2 for D (5 bases each). CDR1 and CDR2 from the germline V gene are MDHEN and SYDVKM. The V end was cut by 7 bases, the J end by 3 bases, with 15 bases between. The CDR3 is 14 amino acids. Written as DNA, the CDR3 is TGTGCCAGCATGGTCGGGACGTTTAAAGAGACCCAGTACTTC. This gives the protein CASMVGTFKETQYF.

The chain couples TRBV7-2 to TRBJ2-7; 10 bases align to TRBD1. The CDR3 has 15 residues. The J segment lost 7 bases and the V segment lost 7 bases, leaving 13 bases of the junction unmatched. Germline CDR1 reads SGHTA; CDR2 reads FQGNSA. The DNA of the CDR3 is TGTGCCAGCAAAACCACCGGGACAGGGGCACGGGAGCAGTACTTC. Translation: CASKTTGTGAREQYF.

The chain carries TRBV7-9 and TRBJ2-1, with 8 bases aligning to TRBD1. The germline gives CDR1 SEHNR, CDR2 FQNEAQ (reference sequence). V lost 2 bases to trimming and J lost 7 bases; unmatched junction nucleotides: 10. The CDR3 has 16 residues. Here the CDR3 DNA reads TGTGCCAGCAGCTTACAAGGACAGGGTATTCAAAATGAGCAGTTCTTC. This sequence encodes CASSLQGQGIQNEQFF.

The chain recombines TRBV6-5 with TRBJ2-7; no definite D call. CDR1 is MNHEY and CDR2 is SVGAGI in the germline V gene. V shed 6 bases and J shed 1 base, with 13 bases lying between them. The CDR3 runs 14 residues. The DNA of the CDR3 is TGTGCCAGCAGCTTTACCTCGGGTTCCTACGAGCAGTACTTC. Protein sequence: CASSFTSGSYEQYF.

This chain uses TRBV7-9 with TRBJ2-7, with D possibly TRBD1 on 5 matching bases. This CDR3 spans 13 amino acids. The germline CDR1 and CDR2 sequences are SEHNR and FQNEAQ (reference sequence). Trimming took off 3 bases at V and 5 bases at J, with 11 bases between the two ends. Here the CDR3 reads CASSFGLGDEQYF. The CDR3 coding sequence is TGTGCCAGCAGCTTCGGTCTAGGGGACGAGCAGTACTTC. The entire variable domain, with the rest obtained from reference TRBV7-9 and TRBJ2-7, is as follows: DTGVSQNPRHKITKRGQNVTFRCDPISEHNRLYWYRQTLGQGPEFLTYFQNEAQLEKSRLLSDRFSAERPKGSFSTLEIQRTEQGDSAMYLCASSFGLGDEQYFGPGTRLTVT.

This chain connects TRBV7-9 to TRBJ2-3; 7 nucleotides match TRBD2. Germline CDR1 reads SEHNR; CDR2 reads FQNEAQ (reference sequence). CDR3 length: 14 amino acids. Unmatched junction bases numbered 7, after V lost 5 bases and J lost 5 bases. The CDR3 here is CASSPGLGGDTQYF. The CDR3 DNA reads as TGTGCCAGCAGCCCTGGACTAGGTGGAGATACGCAGTATTTT.

The gene calls are TRBV18 and TRBJ1-1; maybe TRBD1 (5 bases). Germline V CDR1 and CDR2: KGHSH, LQKENI. The CDR3 is 12 residues long. V lost 8 bases, J lost 5 bases, and 12 bases lay in between. In DNA, the CDR3 is TGTGCCAGCGGGACCGTGGGGACTGAAGCTTTCTTT. Protein: CASGTVGTEAFF.

The chain carries TRBV18 and TRBJ1-3; no clear D. V lost 0 bases to trimming and J lost 0 bases, with 6 bases between them. Germline lookup yields CDR1 KGHSH and CDR2 LQKENI. The CDR3 runs to 15 residues. This CDR3 reads CASSPPGLSGNTIYF. Written as DNA, the CDR3 is TGTGCCAGCTCACCACCAGGACTCTCTGGAAACACCATATATTTT.

The V and J genes are TRBV7-6 and TRBJ2-2; D unclear. The CDR3 consists of 15 residues. From germline, CDR1 is SGHVS and CDR2 FNYEAQ. Trimming shortened V by 2 bases and J by 4 bases, and 11 bases separated the two germline ends. In DNA form, the CDR3 reads TGTGCCAGCAGCTTATTCTCGGCTCCCACCGGGGAGCTGTTTTTT. Translation: CASSLFSAPTGELFF.

The chain has TRBV7-2 and TRBJ2-7; D ambiguous. This CDR3 region has 12 residues. With 5 bases removed from V and 2 bases from J, the gap between germline ends came to 7 bases. In germline, CDR1 is SGHTA, CDR2 FQGNSA. The CDR3 coding sequence is TGTGCCAGCAGCGGGCCTGCCTACGAGCAGTACTTC. Its translation is CASSGPAYEQYF.

This clone was seen a handful of times. The V call is TRBV13, the J call TRBJ1-1, with D possibly being TRBD1 (5 bases). The CDR3 consists of 14 residues. The ends were cut back, 7 bases at V and 5 bases at J, with 17 bases in the middle. The germline gives CDR1 PRHDT, CDR2 FYEKMQ (reference sequence). Here the CDR3 reads CASTGRGARTEAFF. For the CDR3, the DNA is TGTGCCAGCACGGGGAGAGGGGCGAGGACTGAAGCTTTCTTT. The whole variable domain, remainder taken from reference TRBV13 and TRBJ1-1, is AAGVIQSPRHLIKEKRETATLKCYPIPRHDTVYWYQQGPGQDPQFLISFYEKMQSDKGSIPDRFSAQQFSDYHSELNMSSLELGDSALYFCASTGRGARTEAFFGQGTRLTVV.

This rearrangement joins TRBV5-1 to TRBJ2-5, with D perhaps TRBD1 or TRBD2 (5 bases each). The end of the DNA aligns better with TRBJ2-7, so the J call may be wrong. CDR3 length: 15 residues. The germline V gene has CDR1 SGHRS and CDR2 YFSETQ. The CDR3 region is CASSFTTGALYEQYF. CDR3 bases: TGCGCCAGCAGCTTTACGACCGGGGCACTCTACGAGCAGTACTTC.

This chain joins TRBV5-1 and TRBJ2-3; D remains unclear. The germline CDR1 and CDR2 sequences are SGHRS and YFSETQ. The V end was cut by 1 base, the J end by 3 bases, with 3 bases between. The CDR3 has 12 residues. As DNA, the CDR3 is TGCGCCAGCAGCTTGAGGACAGATACGCAGTATTTT. Translated: CASSLRTDTQYF.

The rearrangement links TRBV12-1 to TRBJ1-5. TRBV12-1 is a pseudogene locus. The CDR3 is made up of 19 amino acids. The CDR3 bases are TGTGCCAGCAGCTTTGAGGGGGGCAGGGAAGAAGGTAGCAATCAGCCCCAGCATTTT. The encoded protein is CASSFEGGREEGSNQPQHF.

The chain joins TRBV14 to TRBJ2-7, with 7 nucleotides matching TRBD1. Trimming at V came to 2 bases and at J to 4 bases, leaving 11 bases not matched to a gene. Germline CDR1 is SGHDN and CDR2 is FVKESK. CDR3 length: 16 amino acids. For the CDR3, the DNA is TGTGCCAGCAGCCAATTACAGGGGATGAACGAATACGAGCAGTACTTC. Residues: CASSQLQGMNEYEQYF. The variable domain in full, completed from reference TRBV14 and TRBJ2-7, reads EAGVTQFPSHSVIEKGQTVTLRCDPISGHDNLYWYRRVMGKEIKFLLHFVKESKQDESGMPNNRFLAERTGGTYSTLKVQPAELEDSGVYFCASSQLQGMNEYEQYFGPGTRLTVT.

This chain links TRBV28 with TRBJ2-6; D call uncertain. This CDR3 spans 13 amino acids. Germline CDR1 is MDHEN and CDR2 is SYDVKM. Trimming removed 10 bases from V and 2 bases from J, with 9 bases in between. The CDR3 sequence is CATQLTGANVLTF. In DNA form, the CDR3 reads TGTGCCACCCAATTAACTGGGGCCAACGTCCTGACTTTC.